A selection of T cell receptor beta chains follows, all from one sample in a study of cytomegalovirus exposure and HLA in healthy donors. Assay used: immunoSEQ multiplex PCR; TCRdb lists only in-frame clones, some missing. This sample has about 76,000 clones, with over 60% found just once. What was sequenced was PBMCs. These receptors were collected from a woman aged 40 to 50 in good health and CMV-seropositive. Both conserved end residues are part of each CDR3. A D gene is named only where the DNA matches it firmly. Some rows have no size entry. The others give once, few or many, or a class for an expanded clone.

D	V	size	J	CDR3	DNA
-	TRBV30	-	TRBJ2-3	CAWNRGSTDTQYF	TGTGCCTGGAATAGGGGGTCGACAGATACGCAGTATTTT
TRBD1	TRBV6-6	few	TRBJ1-5	CASSRDRNQPQHF	TGTGCCAGCAGTAGGGACAGGAATCAGCCCCAGCATTTT
TRBD1	TRBV27	-	TRBJ1-1	CASRTGTVGFF	TGTGCCAGCAGAACCGGGACAGTGGGTTTCTTT
TRBD2	TRBV10-3	once	TRBJ2-1	CASQLAGGPRDEQFF	TGTGCCAGCCAACTAGCGGGAGGGCCGAGGGATGAGCAGTTCTTC
-	TRBV19	-	TRBJ1-1	CASSTGDDTEAFF	TGTGCCAGTAGTACAGGGGACGACACTGAAGCTTTCTTT
-	TRBV28	-	TRBJ1-5	CATGFGSNQPQHF	TGTGCCACAGGGTTCGGAAGCAATCAGCCCCAGCATTTT
TRBD2	TRBV5-4	-	TRBJ2-2	CASSLGLAGGVRTGELFF	TGTGCCAGCAGCTTGGGACTAGCGGGAGGGGTACGCACCGGGGAGCTGTTTTTT
TRBD2	TRBV2	-	TRBJ2-3	CASMPAGGATDTQYF	TGTGCCAGCATGCCAGCGGGGGGGGCCACAGATACGCAGTATTTT
TRBD1	TRBV29-1	-	TRBJ1-1	CSVVSLDRGRDTEAFF	TGCAGCGTTGTCTCCCTGGACAGGGGGCGAGACACTGAAGCTTTCTTT
-	TRBV21-1	-	TRBJ1-5	CASSKGLPGDGKRNQPQHF	TGTGCCAGCAGCAAAGGTTTACCAGGGGATGGAAAACGTAATCAGCCCCAGCATTTT
-	TRBV6-6	-	TRBJ1-4	CASSGGVSTNEKLFF	TGTGCCAGCAGCGGGGGGGTTTCAACTAATGAAAAACTGTTTTTT
TRBD2	TRBV7-3	-	TRBJ2-3	CASSYREGGTDTQYF	TGTGCCAGCAGTTACCGGGAGGGGGGCACAGATACGCAGTATTTT
-	TRBV15	-	TRBJ2-4	CATSSYDRAKNIQYF	TGTGCCACCAGCAGCTACGATCGAGCCAAAAACATTCAGTACTTC
-	TRBV4-1	-	TRBJ1-2	CASSQDRGVGGYTF	TGCGCCAGCAGCCAAGATAGGGGTGTGGGTGGCTACACCTTC
TRBD1	TRBV10-3	-	TRBJ1-5	CAISRTGEQPQHF	TGTGCCATCAGCAGGACAGGGGAACAGCCCCAGCATTTT
TRBD1	TRBV7-2	-	TRBJ1-5	CASSPDRGRKIEHF	TGTGCCAGCAGCCCTGACAGGGGGCGCAAGATTGAGCATTTT
-	TRBV7-9	-	TRBJ2-2	CASSLDPGAGELFF	TGTGCCAGCAGCTTAGACCCCGGGGCCGGGGAGCTGTTTTTT
TRBD1	TRBV9	few	TRBJ1-4	CASSVEPGQGEKLFF	TGTGCCAGCAGCGTGGAGCCTGGACAGGGGGAAAAACTGTTTTTT
TRBD2	TRBV19	-	TRBJ2-3	CASSRGLAADTQYF	TGTGCCAGTAGTAGGGGACTAGCGGCAGATACGCAGTATTTT
-	TRBV7-9	few	TRBJ2-7	CASSLGGQYEQYF	TGTGCCAGCAGCTTGGGCGGGCAGTACGAGCAGTACTTC
TRBD1	TRBV9	-	TRBJ1-3	CASSAGDSSGNTIYF	TGTGCCAGCAGCGCCGGGGACAGCTCTGGAAACACCATATATTTT
TRBD1	TRBV4-1	-	TRBJ2-6	CASSQGAGGSGANVLTF	TGCGCCAGCAGCCAAGGTGCAGGGGGCTCTGGGGCCAACGTCCTGACTTTC